The clone carrying this T cell receptor (beta chain) was picked up a small number of times. Its target is unknown. This entry comes from a study of identical twins. TCRdb re-analysed the 5' RACE reads in MiXCR, keeping a single row per CDR3 protein. The sample carries approximately 890,000 distinct CDR3 sequences, approximately 13% recorded once. Study results and caveats: Fewer insertions characterized abundant cord blood beta clonotypes, whereas memory repertoires showed none. Among monozygotic twins, out-of-frame TCR alpha sharing exceeded what models predicted. Analyses based on zero insertions could be partly confounded by invariant MAIT and iNKT cells.

The data were also submitted as part of a second study, on yellow fever vaccine responses in identical twins.

Sequencing input: PBMCs. This clonotype was obtained from a woman under 30 in good health.

In DNA form, the CDR3 reads TGCAGTGCTAGCCAGACTAGCGGGGGGAATGAGCAGTTCTTC. It yields the protein CSASQTSGGNEQFF. The chain combines TRBV20-1 with TRBJ2-1; 13 bases agree with TRBD2. Losses at the gene ends were 3 bases for V and 7 bases for J; bases not matched to a gene: 3. The CDR3 covers 14 residues. Germline CDR1 and CDR2: DFQATT and SNEGSKA (reference sequence).